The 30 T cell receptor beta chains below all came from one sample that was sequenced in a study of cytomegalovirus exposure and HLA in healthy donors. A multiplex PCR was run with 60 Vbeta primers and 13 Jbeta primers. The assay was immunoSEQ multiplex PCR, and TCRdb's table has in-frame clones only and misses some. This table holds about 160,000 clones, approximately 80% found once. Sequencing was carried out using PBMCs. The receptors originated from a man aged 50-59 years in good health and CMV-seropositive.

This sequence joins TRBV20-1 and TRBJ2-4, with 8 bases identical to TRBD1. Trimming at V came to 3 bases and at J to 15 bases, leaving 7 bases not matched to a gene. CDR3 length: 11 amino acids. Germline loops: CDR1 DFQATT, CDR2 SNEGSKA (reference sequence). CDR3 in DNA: TGCAGTGCTAGCCAGGGGGCCGGTTGGTACTTC. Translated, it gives CSASQGAGWYF.

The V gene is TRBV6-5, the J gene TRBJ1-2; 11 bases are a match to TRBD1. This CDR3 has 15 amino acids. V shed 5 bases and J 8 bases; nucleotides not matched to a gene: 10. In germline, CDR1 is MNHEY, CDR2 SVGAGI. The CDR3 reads CASSASGQGVGGYTF. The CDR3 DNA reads TGTGCCAGCAGTGCGTCGGGACAGGGGGTTGGGGGCTACACCTTC.

The CDR3 nucleotides are TGTGCCAGTAGGCGAACAGGGTCAACTGGGGCCAACGTCCTGACTTTC. Encoded protein: CASRRTGSTGANVLTF. The chain uses TRBV19 and TRBJ2-6, with D possibly matching TRBD1 (6 bases). CDR1 and CDR2 from the germline V gene are LNHDA and SQIVND (reference sequence). This CDR3 contains 16 residues. Trimming removed 6 bases at V and 2 bases at J, with 14 bases between. Using reference TRBV19 and TRBJ2-6 for the parts outside the CDR3, the full variable domain is DGGITQSPKYLFRKEGQNVTLSCEQNLNHDAMYWYRQDPGQGLRLIYYSQIVNDFQKGDIAEGYSVSREKKESFPLTVTSAQKNPTAFYLCASRRTGSTGANVLTFGAGSRLTVL.

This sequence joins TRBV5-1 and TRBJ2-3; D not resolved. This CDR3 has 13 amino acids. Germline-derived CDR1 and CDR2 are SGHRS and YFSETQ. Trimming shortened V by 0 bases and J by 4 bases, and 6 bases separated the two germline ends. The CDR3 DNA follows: TGCGCCAGCAGCTTGGGAGCCCCAGATACGCAGTATTTT. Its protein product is CASSLGAPDTQYF. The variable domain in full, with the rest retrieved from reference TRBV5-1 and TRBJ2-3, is KAGVTQTPRYLIKTRGQQVTLSCSPISGHRSVSWYQQTPGQGLQFLFEYFSETQRNKGNFPGRFSGRQFSNSRSEMNVSTLELGDSALYLCASSLGAPDTQYFGPGTRLTVL.

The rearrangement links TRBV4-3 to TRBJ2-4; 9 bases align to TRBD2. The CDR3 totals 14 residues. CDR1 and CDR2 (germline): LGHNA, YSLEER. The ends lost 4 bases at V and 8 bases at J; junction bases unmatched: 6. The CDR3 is CASSRSGGLDIQYF. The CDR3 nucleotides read TGCGCCAGCAGCCGAAGCGGGGGGTTGGACATTCAGTACTTC.

The CDR3 sequence: CASSSPGGGETQYF. The CDR3 DNA sequence: TGCGCCAGCAGCTCTCCGGGGGGTGGGGAGACCCAGTACTTC. The chain is built from TRBV5-1 and TRBJ2-5; 7 bases align to TRBD2. The V and J ends lost 3 bases and 5 bases, in that order; junction bases with no gene match: 7. Germline-derived CDR1 and CDR2 are SGHRS and YFSETQ. The CDR3 totals 14 residues.

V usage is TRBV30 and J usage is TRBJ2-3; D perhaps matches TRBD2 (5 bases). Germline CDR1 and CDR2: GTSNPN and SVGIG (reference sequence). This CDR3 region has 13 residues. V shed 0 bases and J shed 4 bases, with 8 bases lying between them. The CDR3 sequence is CAWSVLEADTQYF. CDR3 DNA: TGTGCCTGGAGTGTACTAGAGGCAGATACGCAGTATTTT.

CDR3 coding DNA: TGCGCCAGCAGCCAAACAAATTTCCTGGGCAGTTCCAATCAGCCCCAGCATTTT. Its protein is CASSQTNFLGSSNQPQHF. The chain couples TRBV4-1 to TRBJ1-5; D remains unclear. The CDR3 is 18 amino acids. V was pared by 2 bases and J by 3 bases, with 20 bases between. Germline V lookup: CDR1 MGHRA, CDR2 YSYEKL.

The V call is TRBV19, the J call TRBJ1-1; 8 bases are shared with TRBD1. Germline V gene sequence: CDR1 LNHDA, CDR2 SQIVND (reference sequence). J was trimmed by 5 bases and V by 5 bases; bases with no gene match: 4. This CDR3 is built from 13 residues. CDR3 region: CASSSTGDTEAFF. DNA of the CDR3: TGTGCCAGTAGTTCGACAGGGGATACTGAAGCTTTCTTT.

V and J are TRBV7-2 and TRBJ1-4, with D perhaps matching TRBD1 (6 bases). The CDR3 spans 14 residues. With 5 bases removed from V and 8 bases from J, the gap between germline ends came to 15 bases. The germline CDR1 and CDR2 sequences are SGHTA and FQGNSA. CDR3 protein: CASSLGGGNEKLFF. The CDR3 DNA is TGTGCCAGCAGCCTAGGGGGGGGCAACGAAAAACTGTTTTTT. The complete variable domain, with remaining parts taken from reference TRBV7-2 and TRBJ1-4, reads GAGVSQSPSNKVTEKGKDVELRCDPISGHTALYWYRQSLGQGLEFLIYFQGNSAPDKSGLPSDRFSAERTGGSVSTLTIQRTQQEDSAVYLCASSLGGGNEKLFFGSGTQLSVL.

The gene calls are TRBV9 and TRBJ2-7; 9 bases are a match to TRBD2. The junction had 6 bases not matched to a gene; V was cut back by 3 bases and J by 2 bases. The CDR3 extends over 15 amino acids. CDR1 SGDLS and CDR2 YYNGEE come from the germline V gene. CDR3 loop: CASSDPSGGTYEQYF. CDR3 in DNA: TGTGCCAGCAGCGATCCCAGCGGGGGGACCTACGAGCAGTACTTC.

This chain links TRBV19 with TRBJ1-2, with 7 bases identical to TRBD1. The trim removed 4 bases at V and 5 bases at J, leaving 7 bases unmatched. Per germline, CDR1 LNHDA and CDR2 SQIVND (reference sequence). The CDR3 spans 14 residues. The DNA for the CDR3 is TGTGCCAGTAGTACGGGACAGCAATTTTATGGCTACACCTTC. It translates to CASSTGQQFYGYTF.

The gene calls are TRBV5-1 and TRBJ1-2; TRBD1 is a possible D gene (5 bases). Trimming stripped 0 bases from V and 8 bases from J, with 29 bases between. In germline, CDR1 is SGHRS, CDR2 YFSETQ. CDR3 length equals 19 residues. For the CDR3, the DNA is TGCGCCAGCAGCTTGGAGGGGCTGGAGGGCGGGACGTCGGCTAAGGGCTACACCTTC. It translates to CASSLEGLEGGTSAKGYTF.

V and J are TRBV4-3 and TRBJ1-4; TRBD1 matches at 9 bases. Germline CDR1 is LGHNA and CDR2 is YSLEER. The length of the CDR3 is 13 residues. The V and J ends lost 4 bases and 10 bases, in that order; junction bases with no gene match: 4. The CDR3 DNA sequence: TGCGCCAGCAGCCGGGACAGGGCTCCAAAACTGTTTTTT. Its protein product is CASSRDRAPKLFF.

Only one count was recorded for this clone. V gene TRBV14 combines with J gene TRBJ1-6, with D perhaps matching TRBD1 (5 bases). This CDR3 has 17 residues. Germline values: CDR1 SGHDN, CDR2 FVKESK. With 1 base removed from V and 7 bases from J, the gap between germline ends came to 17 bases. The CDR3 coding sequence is TGTGCCAGCAGCCAAGCAATCGGGACTCCGGGCAATTCACCCCTCCACTTT. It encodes CASSQAIGTPGNSPLHF.

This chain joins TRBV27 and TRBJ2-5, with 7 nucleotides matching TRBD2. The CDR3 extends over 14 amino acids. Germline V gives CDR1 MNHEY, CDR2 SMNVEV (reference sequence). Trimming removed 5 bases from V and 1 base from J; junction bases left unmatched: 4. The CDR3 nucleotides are TGTGCCAGCAGTATAGGACTAGGCCAAGAGACCCAGTACTTC. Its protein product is CASSIGLGQETQYF.

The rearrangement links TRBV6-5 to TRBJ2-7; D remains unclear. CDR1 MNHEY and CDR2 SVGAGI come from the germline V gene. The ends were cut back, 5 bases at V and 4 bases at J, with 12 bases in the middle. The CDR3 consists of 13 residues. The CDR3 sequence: CASSVAVAYEQYF. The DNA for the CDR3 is TGTGCCAGCAGTGTCGCGGTAGCATACGAGCAGTACTTC.

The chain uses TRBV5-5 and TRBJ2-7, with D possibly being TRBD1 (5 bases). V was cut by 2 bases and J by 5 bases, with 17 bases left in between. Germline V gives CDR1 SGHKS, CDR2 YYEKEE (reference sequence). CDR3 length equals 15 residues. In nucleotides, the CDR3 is TGTGCCAGCAGCTTATATCAGGGTATGGCAAACGAGCAGTACTTC. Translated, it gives CASSLYQGMANEQYF.

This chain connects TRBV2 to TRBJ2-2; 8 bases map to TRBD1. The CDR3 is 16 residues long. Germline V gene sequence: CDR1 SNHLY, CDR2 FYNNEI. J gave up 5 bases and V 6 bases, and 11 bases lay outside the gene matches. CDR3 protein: CASRFPGQDPTGELFF. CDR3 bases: TGTGCCAGCAGATTTCCGGGACAGGACCCTACCGGGGAGCTGTTTTTT.

The CDR3 DNA sequence: TGTGCCTGGAGTCCGCAGGGGAACACCATATATTTT. This encodes CAWSPQGNTIYF. The chain links TRBV30 to TRBJ1-3; the D gene is possibly TRBD1 (6 bases). Germline-derived CDR1 and CDR2 are GTSNPN and SVGIG (reference sequence). V was pared by 2 bases and J by 7 bases, with 9 bases between. There are 12 residues in the CDR3.

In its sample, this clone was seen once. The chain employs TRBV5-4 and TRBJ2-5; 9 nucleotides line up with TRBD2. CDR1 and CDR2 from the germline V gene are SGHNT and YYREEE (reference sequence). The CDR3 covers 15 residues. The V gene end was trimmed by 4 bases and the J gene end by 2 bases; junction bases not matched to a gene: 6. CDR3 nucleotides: TGTGCCAGCAGCCTTAGCGGGGGCCGACAAGAGACCCAGTACTTC. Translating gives CASSLSGGRQETQYF.

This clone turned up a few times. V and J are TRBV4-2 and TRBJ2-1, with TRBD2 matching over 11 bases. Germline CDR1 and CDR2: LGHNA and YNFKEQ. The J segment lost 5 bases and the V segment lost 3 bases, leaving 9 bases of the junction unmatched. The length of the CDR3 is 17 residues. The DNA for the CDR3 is TGTGCCAGCAGCCAGGACCCCGGGACTAGCGGTAACAATGAGCAGTTCTTC. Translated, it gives CASSQDPGTSGNNEQFF.

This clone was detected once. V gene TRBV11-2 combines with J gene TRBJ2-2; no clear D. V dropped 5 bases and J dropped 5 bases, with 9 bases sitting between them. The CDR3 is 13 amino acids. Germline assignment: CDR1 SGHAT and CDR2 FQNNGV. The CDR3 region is CASSRSQTGELFF. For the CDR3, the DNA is TGTGCCAGCAGCCGGAGTCAAACCGGGGAGCTGTTTTTT.

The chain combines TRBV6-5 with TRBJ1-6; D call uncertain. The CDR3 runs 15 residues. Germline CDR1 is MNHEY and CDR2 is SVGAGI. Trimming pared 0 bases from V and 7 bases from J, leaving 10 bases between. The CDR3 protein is CASSYSETSNSPLHF. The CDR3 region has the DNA TGTGCCAGCAGTTACTCGGAGACCTCCAATTCACCCCTCCACTTT.

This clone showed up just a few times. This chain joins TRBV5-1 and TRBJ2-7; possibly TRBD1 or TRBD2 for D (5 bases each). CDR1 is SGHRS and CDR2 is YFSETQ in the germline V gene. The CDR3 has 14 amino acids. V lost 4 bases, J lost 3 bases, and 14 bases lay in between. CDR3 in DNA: TGCGCCAGCAGCCTGGGGAGTCAGGGCTACGAGCAGTACTTC. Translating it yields CASSLGSQGYEQYF.

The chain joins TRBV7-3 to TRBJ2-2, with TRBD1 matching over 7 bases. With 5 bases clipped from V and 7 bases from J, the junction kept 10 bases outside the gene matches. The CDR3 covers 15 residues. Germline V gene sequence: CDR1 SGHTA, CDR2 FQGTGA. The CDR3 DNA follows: TGTGCCAGCAGCCCCCGACAGGGTTCGGACGGGGAGCTGTTTTTT. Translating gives CASSPRQGSDGELFF.

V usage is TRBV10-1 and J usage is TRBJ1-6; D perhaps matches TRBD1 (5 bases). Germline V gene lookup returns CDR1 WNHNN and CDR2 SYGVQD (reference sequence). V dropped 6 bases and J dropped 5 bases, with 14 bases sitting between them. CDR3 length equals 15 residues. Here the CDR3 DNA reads TGCGCCAGCAGAGTTAACAGGCTAAATAATTCACCCCTCCACTTT. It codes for CASRVNRLNNSPLHF.

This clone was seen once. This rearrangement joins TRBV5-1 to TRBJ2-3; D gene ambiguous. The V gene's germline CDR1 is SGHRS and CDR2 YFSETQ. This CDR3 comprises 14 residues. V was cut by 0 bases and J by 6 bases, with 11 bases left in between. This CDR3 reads CASSLGRLPDTQYF. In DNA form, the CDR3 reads TGCGCCAGCAGCTTGGGCAGACTCCCCGATACGCAGTATTTT.

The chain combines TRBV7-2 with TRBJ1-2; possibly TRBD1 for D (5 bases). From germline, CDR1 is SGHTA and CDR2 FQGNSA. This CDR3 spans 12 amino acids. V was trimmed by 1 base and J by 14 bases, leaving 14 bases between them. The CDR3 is CASSLGSPGSTF. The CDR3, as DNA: TGTGCCAGCAGCTTAGGTTCGCCAGGGTCTACCTTC.

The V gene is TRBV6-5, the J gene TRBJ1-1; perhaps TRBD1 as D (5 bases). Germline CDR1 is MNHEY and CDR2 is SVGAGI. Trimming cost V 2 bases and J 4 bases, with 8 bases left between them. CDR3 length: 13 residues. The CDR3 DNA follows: TGTGCCAGCAGTTACCGGGGGGGCACTGAAGCTTTCTTT. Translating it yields CASSYRGGTEAFF.